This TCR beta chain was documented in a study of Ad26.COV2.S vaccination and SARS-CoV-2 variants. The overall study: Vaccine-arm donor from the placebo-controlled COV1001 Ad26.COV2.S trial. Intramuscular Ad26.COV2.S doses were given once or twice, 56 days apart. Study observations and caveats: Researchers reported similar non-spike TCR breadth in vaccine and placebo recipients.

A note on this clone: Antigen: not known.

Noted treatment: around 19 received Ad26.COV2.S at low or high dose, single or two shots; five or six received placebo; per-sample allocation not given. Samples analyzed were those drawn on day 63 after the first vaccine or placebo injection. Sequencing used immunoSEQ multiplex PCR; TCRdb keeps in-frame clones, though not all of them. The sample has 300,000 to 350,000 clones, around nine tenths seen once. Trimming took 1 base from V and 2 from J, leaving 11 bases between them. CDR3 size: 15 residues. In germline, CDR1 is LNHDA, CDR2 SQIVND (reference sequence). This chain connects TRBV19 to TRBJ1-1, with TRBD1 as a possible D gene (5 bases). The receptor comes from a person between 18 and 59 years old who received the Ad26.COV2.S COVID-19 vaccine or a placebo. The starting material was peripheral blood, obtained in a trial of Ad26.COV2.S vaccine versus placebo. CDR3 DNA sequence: TGTGCCAGTAGTATAGGTCAGGGCATAAACACTGAAGCTTTCTTT. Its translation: CASSIGQGINTEAFF.